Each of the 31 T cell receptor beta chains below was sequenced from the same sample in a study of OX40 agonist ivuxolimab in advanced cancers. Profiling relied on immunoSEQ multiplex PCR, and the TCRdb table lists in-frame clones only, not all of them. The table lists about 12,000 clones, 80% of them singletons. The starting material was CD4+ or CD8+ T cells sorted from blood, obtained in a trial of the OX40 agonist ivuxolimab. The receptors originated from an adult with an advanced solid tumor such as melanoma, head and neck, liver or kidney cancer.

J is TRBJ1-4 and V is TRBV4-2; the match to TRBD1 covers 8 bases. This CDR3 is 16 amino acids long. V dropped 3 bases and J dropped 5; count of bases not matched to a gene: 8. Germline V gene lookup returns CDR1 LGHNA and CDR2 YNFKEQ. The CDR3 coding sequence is TGTGCCAGCAGCCAGTCCGGACAGGGAACAAATGAAAAACTGTTTTTT. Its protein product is CASSQSGQGTNEKLFF.

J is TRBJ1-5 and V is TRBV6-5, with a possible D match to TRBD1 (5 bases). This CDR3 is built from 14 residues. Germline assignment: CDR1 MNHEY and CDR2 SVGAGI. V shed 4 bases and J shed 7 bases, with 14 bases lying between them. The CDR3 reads CASSFLGVAQPQHF. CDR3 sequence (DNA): TGTGCCAGCAGTTTTCTGGGGGTAGCCCAGCCCCAGCATTTT.

The CDR3 reads CASRGTDPIPSGDGPWGEKLFF. The CDR3, as DNA: TGTGCCAGCAGGGGAACTGATCCGATCCCCTCCGGGGACGGACCTTGGGGTGAAAAACTGTTTTTT. This chain uses TRBV2 with TRBJ1-4; weak D call: TRBD1 (5 bases). The V end was cut by 6 bases, the J end by 7 bases, with 39 bases between. The CDR3 sequence is 22 residues long. Germline V CDR1 and CDR2: SNHLY, FYNNEI.

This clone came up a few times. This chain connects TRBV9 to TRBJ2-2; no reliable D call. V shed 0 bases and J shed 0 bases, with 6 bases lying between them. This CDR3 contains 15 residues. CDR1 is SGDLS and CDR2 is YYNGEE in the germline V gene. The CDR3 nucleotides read TGTGCCAGCAGCGTAGATGGGGCGAACACCGGGGAGCTGTTTTTT. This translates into CASSVDGANTGELFF.

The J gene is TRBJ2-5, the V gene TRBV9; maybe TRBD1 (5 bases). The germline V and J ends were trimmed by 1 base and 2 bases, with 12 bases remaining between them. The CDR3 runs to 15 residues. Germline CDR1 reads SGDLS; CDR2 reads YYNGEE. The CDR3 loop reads CASSVQGAGQETQYF. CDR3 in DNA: TGTGCCAGCAGCGTACAAGGAGCAGGGCAAGAGACCCAGTACTTC.

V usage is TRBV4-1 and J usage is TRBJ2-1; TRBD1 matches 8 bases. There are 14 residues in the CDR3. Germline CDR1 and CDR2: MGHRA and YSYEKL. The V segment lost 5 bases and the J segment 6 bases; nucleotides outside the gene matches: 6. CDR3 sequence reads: CASSVRTGRNEQFF. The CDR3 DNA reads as TGCGCCAGCAGCGTAAGGACAGGGCGCAATGAGCAGTTCTTC.

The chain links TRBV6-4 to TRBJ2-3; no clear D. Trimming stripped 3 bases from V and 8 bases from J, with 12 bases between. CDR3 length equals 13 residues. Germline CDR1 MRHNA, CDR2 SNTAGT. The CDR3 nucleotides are TGTGCCAGCAGTGAGCTAGGTGAAGGTACGCAGTATTTT. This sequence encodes CASSELGEGTQYF.

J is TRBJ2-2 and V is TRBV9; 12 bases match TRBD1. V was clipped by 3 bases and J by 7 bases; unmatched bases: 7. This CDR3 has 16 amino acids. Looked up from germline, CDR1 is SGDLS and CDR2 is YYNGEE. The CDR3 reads CASSAPGQGADGELFF. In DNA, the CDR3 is TGTGCCAGCAGCGCCCCGGGACAGGGGGCCGACGGGGAGCTGTTTTTT.

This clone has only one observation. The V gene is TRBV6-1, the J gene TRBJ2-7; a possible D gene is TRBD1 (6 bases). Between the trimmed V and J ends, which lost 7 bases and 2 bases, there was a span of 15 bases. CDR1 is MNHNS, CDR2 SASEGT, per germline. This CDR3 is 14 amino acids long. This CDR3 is CASNRQGSPYEQYF. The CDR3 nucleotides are TGTGCCAGCAATCGGCAGGGGTCCCCCTACGAGCAGTACTTC.

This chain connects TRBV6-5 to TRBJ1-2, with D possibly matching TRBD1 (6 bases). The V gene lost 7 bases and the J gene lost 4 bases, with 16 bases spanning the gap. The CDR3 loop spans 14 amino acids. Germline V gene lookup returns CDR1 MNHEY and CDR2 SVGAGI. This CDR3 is CASTSDSEVYGYTF. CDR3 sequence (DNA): TGTGCCAGCACTTCGGACAGCGAGGTCTATGGCTACACCTTC.

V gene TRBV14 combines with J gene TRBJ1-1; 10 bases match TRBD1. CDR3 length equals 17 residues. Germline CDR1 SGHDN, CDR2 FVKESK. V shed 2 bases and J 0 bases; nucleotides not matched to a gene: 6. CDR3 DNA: TGTGCCAGCAGCCAACGGGACAGGGGTTTTATGAACACTGAAGCTTTCTTT. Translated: CASSQRDRGFMNTEAFF.

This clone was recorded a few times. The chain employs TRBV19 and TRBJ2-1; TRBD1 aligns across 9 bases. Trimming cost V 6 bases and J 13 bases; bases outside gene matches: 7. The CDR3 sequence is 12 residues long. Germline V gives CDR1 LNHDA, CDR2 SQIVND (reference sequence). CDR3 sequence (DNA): TGTGCCAGTAGCAAGTCGGACAGGGGCCAGTTCTTC. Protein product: CASSKSDRGQFF.

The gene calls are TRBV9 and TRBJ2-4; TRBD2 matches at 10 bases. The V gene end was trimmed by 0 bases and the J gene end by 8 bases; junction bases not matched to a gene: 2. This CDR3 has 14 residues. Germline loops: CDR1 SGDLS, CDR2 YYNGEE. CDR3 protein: CASSVASGSYIQYF. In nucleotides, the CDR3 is TGTGCCAGCAGCGTAGCTAGCGGGAGTTACATTCAGTACTTC.

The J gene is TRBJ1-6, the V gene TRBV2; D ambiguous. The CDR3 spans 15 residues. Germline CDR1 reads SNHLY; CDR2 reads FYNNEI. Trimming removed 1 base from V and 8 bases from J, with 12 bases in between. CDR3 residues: CASSEVGSDYSPLHF. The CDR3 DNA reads TGTGCCAGCAGTGAAGTCGGGTCAGATTATTCACCCCTCCACTTT.

The CDR3 bases are TGCGCCAGCAGCCAAGATCGGGCGGTAGCGGGATCGCGGGAGCAGTTCTTC. Protein: CASSQDRAVAGSREQFF. The J gene is TRBJ2-1, the V gene TRBV4-3; 8 positions agree with TRBD2. V lost 0 bases and J lost 10; bases outside the gene matches: 14. Germline CDR1 and CDR2: LGHNA and YSLEER. The CDR3 has 17 amino acids.

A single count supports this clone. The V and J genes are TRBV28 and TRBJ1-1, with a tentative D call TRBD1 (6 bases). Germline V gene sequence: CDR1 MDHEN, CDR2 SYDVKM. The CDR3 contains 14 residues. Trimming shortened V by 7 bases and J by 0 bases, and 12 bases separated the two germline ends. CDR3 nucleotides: TGTGCCAGCATTCCCGGGACACTGAACACTGAAGCTTTCTTT. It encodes CASIPGTLNTEAFF.

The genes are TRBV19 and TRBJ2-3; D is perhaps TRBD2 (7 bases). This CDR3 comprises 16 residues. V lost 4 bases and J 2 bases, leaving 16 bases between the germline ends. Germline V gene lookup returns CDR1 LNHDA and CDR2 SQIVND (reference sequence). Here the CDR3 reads CASSSTGRVHTDTQYF. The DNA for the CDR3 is TGTGCCAGTAGTAGCACAGGGAGGGTTCACACAGATACGCAGTATTTT.

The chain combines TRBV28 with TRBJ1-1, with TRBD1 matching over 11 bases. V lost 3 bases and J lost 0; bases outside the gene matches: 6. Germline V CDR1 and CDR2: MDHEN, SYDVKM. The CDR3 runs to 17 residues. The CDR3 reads CASSLRDRGAMNTEAFF. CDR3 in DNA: TGTGCCAGCAGTTTGCGGGACAGGGGGGCGATGAACACTGAAGCTTTCTTT. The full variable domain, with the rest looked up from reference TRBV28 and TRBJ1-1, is DVKVTQSSRYLVKRTGEKVFLECVQDMDHENMFWYRQDPGLGLRLIYFSYDVKMKEKGDIPEGYSVSREKKERFSLILESASTNQTSMYLCASSLRDRGAMNTEAFFGQGTRLTVV.

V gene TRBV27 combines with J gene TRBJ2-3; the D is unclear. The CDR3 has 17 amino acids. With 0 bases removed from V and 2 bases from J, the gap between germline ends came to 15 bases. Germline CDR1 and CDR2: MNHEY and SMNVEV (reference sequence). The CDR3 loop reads CASSLSIGILNTDTQYF. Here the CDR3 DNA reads TGTGCCAGCAGTTTATCGATTGGGATCCTTAACACAGATACGCAGTATTTT.

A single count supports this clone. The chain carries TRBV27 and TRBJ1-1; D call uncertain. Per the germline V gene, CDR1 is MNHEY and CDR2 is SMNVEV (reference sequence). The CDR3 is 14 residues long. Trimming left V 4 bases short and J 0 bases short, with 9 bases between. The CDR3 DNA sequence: TGTGCCAGCAGTTCCGCCAGTATGAACACTGAAGCTTTCTTT. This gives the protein CASSSASMNTEAFF.

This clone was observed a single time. CDR3: CASSQGLMSLHEQFF. DNA of the CDR3: TGTGCCAGCAGCCAAGGGCTTATGTCGTTACATGAGCAGTTCTTC. This chain links TRBV14 with TRBJ2-1, with D unresolved. Germline lookup yields CDR1 SGHDN and CDR2 FVKESK. The CDR3 extends over 15 amino acids. V shed 1 base and J shed 8 bases, with 15 bases lying between them.

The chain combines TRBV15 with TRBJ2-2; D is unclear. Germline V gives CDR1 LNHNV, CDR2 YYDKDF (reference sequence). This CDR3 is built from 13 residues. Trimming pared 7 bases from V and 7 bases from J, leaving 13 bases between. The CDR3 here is CATNQYGDGELFF. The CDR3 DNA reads TGTGCCACCAACCAGTATGGGGACGGGGAGCTGTTTTTT.

CDR3 region: CASSFPSGPEAFF. In DNA, the CDR3 is TGTGCCAGCAGCTTTCCCTCTGGTCCTGAAGCTTTCTTT. The chain joins TRBV5-4 to TRBJ1-1; D remains ambiguous. This CDR3 is 13 amino acids long. The V end lost 2 bases, the J end lost 6 bases, and 11 bases lay between the germline ends. Germline V gene lookup returns CDR1 SGHNT and CDR2 YYREEE (reference sequence).

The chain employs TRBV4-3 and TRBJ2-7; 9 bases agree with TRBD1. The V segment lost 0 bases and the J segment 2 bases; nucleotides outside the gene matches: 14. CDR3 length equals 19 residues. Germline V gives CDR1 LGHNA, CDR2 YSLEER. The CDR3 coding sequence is TGCGCCAGCAGCCAAGATAGGCCCCCAGTGGGACAGGGAGCCTACGAGCAGTACTTC. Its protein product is CASSQDRPPVGQGAYEQYF.

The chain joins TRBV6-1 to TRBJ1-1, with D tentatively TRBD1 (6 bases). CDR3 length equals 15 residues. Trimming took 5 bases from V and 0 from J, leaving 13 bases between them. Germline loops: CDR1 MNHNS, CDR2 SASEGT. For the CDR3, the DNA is TGTGCCAGCAGTCCAGACCCAGGGGTGAACACTGAAGCTTTCTTT. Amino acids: CASSPDPGVNTEAFF.

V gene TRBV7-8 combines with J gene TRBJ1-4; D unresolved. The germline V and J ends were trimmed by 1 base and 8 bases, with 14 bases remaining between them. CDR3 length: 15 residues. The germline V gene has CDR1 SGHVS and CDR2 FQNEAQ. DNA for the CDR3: TGTGCCAGCAGCTTAGGGGGAGGGATGAACGAAAAACTGTTTTTT. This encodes CASSLGGGMNEKLFF.

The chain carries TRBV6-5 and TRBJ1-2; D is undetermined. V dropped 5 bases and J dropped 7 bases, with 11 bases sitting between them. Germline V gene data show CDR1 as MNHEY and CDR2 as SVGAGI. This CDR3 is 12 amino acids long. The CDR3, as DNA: TGTGCCAGCAGTCCCTGGGCCGGTGGCTACACCTTC. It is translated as CASSPWAGGYTF.

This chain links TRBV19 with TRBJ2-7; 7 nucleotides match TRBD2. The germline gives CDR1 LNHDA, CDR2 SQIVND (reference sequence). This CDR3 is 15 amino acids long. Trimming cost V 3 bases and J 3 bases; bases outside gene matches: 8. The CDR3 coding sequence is TGTGCCAGTAGTATGGGTGGGAGGGCCGACTACGAGCAGTACTTC. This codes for CASSMGGRADYEQYF.

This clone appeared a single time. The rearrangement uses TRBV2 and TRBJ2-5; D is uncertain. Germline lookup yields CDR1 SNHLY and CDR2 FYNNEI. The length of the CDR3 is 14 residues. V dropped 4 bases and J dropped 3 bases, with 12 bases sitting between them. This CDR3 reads CASSVWSVEETQYF. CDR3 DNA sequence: TGTGCCAGCAGTGTTTGGTCAGTGGAAGAGACCCAGTACTTC.

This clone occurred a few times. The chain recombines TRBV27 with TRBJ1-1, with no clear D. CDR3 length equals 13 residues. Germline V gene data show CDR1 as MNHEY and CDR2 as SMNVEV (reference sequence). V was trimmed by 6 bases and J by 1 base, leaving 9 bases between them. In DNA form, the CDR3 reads TGTGCCAGCAGAAGGGTGTGGAACACTGAAGCTTTCTTT. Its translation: CASRRVWNTEAFF.

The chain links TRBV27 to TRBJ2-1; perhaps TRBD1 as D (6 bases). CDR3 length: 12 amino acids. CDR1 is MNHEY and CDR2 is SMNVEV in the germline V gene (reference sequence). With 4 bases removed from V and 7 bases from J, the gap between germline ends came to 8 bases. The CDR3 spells CASSYGTNEQFF. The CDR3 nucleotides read TGTGCCAGCAGTTACGGGACAAATGAGCAGTTCTTC.